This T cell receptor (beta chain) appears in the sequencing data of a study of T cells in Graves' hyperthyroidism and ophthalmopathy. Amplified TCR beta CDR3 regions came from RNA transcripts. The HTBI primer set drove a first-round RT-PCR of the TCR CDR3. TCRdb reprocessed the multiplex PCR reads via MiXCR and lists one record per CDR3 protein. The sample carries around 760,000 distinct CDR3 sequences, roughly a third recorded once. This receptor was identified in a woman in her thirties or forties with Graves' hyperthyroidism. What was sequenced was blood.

The CDR3 here is CASSSTSGGYNEQYF. For the CDR3, the DNA is TGTGCCAGCAGCTCGACTAGCGGAGGATACAATGAGCAGTACTTC. The rearrangement joins TRBV11-1 to TRBJ2-7; 9 nucleotides line up with TRBD2. The junction had 11 bases not matched to a gene; V was cut back by 4 bases and J by 7 bases. Germline-derived CDR1 and CDR2 are SGHAT and FQDESV (reference sequence). The CDR3 length is 15 residues.